This TCR beta chain was identified in a study of cytomegalovirus exposure and HLA in healthy donors. Looking at the study overall: An earlier analysis identified approximately 110 million unique TCR beta sequences in about 190 million T cells. From HLA-typed donors, an early data release held approximately 85 million unique TCRs.

The germline gives CDR1 SGHTA, CDR2 FQGNSA. There are 18 residues in the CDR3. V lost 1 base to trimming and J lost 1 base, with 14 bases between them. This PCR relied on a set of 60 Vbeta primers and 13 Jbeta primers. Clones were read by immunoSEQ multiplex PCR, and TCRdb kept only the in-frame ones, dropping some. The repertoire holds about 170,000 clones, 77% seen once, with 1.4% in the top ten. The receptor was derived from a woman aged 25 to 39 in good health and CMV-seropositive. The chain uses TRBV7-2 and TRBJ2-6; possibly TRBD1 for D (8 bases). The sequenced material came from PBMCs. The CDR3 reads CASSLVGQGGSGANVLTF. The CDR3 nucleotides read TGTGCCAGCAGCTTAGTCGGACAGGGAGGGTCTGGGGCCAACGTCCTGACTTTC.